The TCR beta chain described here comes from a study of T cells in Graves' hyperthyroidism and ophthalmopathy. Turning to the study itself: At the time of initial diagnosis and before any treatment, peripheral blood was collected. Study-level results: The model foresaw ophthalmopathy a median approximately 6.1 months prior to onset. Ophthalmopathy was distinguished from stable hyperthyroidism by 13 V-J signatures.

Germline V CDR1 and CDR2: MNHEY, SVGEGT. V was pared by 1 base and J by 0 bases, with 10 bases between. This CDR3 has 16 residues. This clonotype has a count of ten or more. Antigen specificity is unknown. Ophthalmopathy patients all had a Clinical Activity Score of at least 3, a NOSPECS grade of at least 4 and disease under 3 months old. RNA transcripts gave rise to amplified TCR beta CDR3 regions. TCR CDR3 regions were first amplified by RT-PCR with HTBI primers. TCRdb independently ran MiXCR on the multiplex PCR reads; one entry per CDR3 protein. In the table there are under 250,000 distinct CDR3 sequences, roughly a quarter of which are singletons.

The material sequenced was blood. This chain joins TRBV6-2 or TRBV6-3 and TRBJ2-1, with D perhaps given as TRBD1 or TRBD2 (6 bases each). This sequence was found in a woman aged 35 to 49 with Graves' ophthalmopathy. CDR3 in amino acids: CASSYWGASSYNEQFF. CDR3 in DNA: TGTGCCAGCAGTTACTGGGGGGCTAGCTCCTACAATGAGCAGTTCTTC.